This T cell receptor beta chain was sequenced in a study of T cell changes during pregnancy in multiple sclerosis (dated by TCRdb to between 2019 and 2020). Background on the whole study: In women with multiple sclerosis, the researchers looked at how the T cell repertoire shifted as pregnancy progressed.

Receptors were amplified or captured by the immunoSEQ multiplex PCR assay. In its TCRdb copy, this immuneACCESS table keeps in-frame sequences only and misses some clones. Where compared with another copy, unresolved V genes explain less than half of these, and the others have no known cause. The table for this sample lists over 65,000 clones; about 89% of them were counted only once. The leading ten clones occupy roughly 0.8% of the sample. The germline V gene gives CDR1 as MGHRA and CDR2 as YSYEKL. Spanning cysteine to phenylalanine, the CDR3 consists of 16 amino acids. Only the CDR3 region is kept as DNA, spanning 48 bases read in frame from base 1. Trimming removed 4 bases from V and 4 bases from J; the gene matches leave 11 bases unexplained. Of note for this clone: Its recognized antigen is unknown. Per-base quality was not reported, and no clone a single base away is much larger than it.

The rearrangement combines TRBV4-1 with TRBJ1-2; the central 8 bases match TRBD1. This TCR came from a female donor with multiple sclerosis, enrolled in a pregnancy study. Material: peripheral blood, obtained in the second trimester of pregnancy. The sequence in DNA is TGCGCCAGCAGCCTAATCGACAGGGGCGACCTCTATGGCTACACCTTC. This codes for CASSLIDRGDLYGYTF.